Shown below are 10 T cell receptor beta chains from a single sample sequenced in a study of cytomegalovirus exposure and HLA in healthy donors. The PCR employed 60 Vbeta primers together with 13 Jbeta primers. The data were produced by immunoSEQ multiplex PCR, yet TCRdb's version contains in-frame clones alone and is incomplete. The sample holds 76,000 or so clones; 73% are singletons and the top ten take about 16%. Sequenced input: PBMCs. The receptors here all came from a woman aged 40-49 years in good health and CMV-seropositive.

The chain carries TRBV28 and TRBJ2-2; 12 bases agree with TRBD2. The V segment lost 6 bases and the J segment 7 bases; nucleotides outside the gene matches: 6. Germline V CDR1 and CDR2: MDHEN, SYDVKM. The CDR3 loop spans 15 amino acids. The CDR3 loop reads CASRATSGRGGELFF. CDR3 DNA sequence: TGTGCCAGCAGAGCGACTAGCGGGAGAGGCGGGGAGCTGTTTTTT.

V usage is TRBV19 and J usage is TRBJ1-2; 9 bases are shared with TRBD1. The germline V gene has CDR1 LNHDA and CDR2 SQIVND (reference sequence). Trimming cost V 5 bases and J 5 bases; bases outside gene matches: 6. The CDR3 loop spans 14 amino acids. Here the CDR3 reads CASSEGQGRYGYTF. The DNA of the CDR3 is TGTGCCAGTAGTGAGGGACAGGGACGATATGGCTACACCTTC.

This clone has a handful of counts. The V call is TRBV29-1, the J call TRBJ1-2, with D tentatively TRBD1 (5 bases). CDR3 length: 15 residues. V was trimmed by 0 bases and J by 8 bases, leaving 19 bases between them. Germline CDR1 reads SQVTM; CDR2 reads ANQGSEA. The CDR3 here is CSVEDLVHLGEGYTF. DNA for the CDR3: TGCAGCGTTGAAGATCTAGTGCACCTAGGGGAAGGCTACACCTTC.

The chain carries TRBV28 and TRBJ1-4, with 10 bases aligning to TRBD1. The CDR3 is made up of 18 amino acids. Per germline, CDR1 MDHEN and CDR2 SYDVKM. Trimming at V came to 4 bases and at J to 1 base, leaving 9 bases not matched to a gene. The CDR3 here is CASSSPGQGHLTNEKLFF. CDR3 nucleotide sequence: TGTGCCAGCAGTTCCCCGGGACAGGGGCACTTAACTAATGAAAAACTGTTTTTT.

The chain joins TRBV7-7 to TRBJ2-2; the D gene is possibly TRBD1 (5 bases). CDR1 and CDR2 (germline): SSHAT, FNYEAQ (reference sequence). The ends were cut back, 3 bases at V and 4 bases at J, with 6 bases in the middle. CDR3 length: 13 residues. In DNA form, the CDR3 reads TGTGCCAGCAGCTTTAGGGGCACCGGGGAGCTGTTTTTT. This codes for CASSFRGTGELFF.

This chain's CDR3 is CALRRGAGYEQYF. CDR3 nucleotides: TGTGCCCTGCGACGTGGGGCAGGCTACGAGCAGTACTTC. The chain recombines TRBV30 with TRBJ2-7; perhaps TRBD1 as D (5 bases). V lost 8 bases to trimming and J lost 3 bases, with 17 bases between them. Germline CDR1 reads GTSNPN; CDR2 reads SVGIG (reference sequence). The CDR3 runs 13 residues.

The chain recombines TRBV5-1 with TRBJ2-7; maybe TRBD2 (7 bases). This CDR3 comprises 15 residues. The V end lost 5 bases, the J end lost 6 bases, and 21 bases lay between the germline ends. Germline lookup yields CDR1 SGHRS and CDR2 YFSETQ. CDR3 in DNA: TGCGCCAGCAGTGTGGATGGGCAGGGGAGGGGCGAGCAGTACTTC. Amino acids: CASSVDGQGRGEQYF. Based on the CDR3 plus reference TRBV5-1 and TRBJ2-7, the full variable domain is KAGVTQTPRYLIKTRGQQVTLSCSPISGHRSVSWYQQTPGQGLQFLFEYFSETQRNKGNFPGRFSGRQFSNSRSEMNVSTLELGDSALYLCASSVDGQGRGEQYFGPGTRLTVT.

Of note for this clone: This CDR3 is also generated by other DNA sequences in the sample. DNA of the CDR3: TGTGCCACCAGCAGAGATGGCAGGGAGACCCAGTACTTC. Translating gives CATSRDGRETQYF. The chain is built from TRBV15 and TRBJ2-5; no clear D gene. The CDR3 length is 13 residues. From germline, CDR1 is LNHNV and CDR2 YYDKDF (reference sequence). The germline V and J ends were trimmed by 0 bases and 5 bases, with 7 bases remaining between them. The full variable domain, in which reference TRBV15 and TRBJ2-5 provide the parts outside the CDR3, is DAMVIQNPRYQVTQFGKPVTLSCSQTLNHNVMYWYQQKSSQAPKLLFHYYDKDFNNEADTPDNFQSRRPNTSFCFLDIRSPGLGDTAMYLCATSRDGRETQYFGPGTRLLVL.

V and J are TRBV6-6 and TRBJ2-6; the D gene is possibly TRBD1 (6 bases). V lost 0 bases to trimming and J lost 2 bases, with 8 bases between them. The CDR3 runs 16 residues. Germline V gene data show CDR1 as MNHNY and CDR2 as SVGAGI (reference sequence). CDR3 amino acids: CASSYSPGAGANVLTF. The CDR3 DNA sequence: TGTGCCAGCAGTTACTCCCCAGGGGCTGGGGCCAACGTCCTGACTTTC.

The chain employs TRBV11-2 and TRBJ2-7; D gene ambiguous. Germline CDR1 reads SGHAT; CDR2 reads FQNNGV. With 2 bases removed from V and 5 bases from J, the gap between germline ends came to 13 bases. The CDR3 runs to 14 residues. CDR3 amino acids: CASSLILAGDEQYF. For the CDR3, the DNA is TGTGCCAGCAGCTTAATTCTGGCCGGAGACGAGCAGTACTTC.